The 21 T cell receptor beta chains below were found in one sample sequenced in a study of CD8 T cells in Susac syndrome. Random hexamers primed reverse transcription of about 0.45 to 1 ug RNA. TCRdb called the immunoSEQ multiplex PCR reads again in MiXCR, with one record for every CDR3 protein. The top ten hold around 0.08% of the sample, which has around 140,000 distinct CDR3 sequences, around 94% seen once. Sequencing input: CD4+ T cells from PBMCs. These receptors were taken from a human donor in good health.

The rearrangement uses TRBV3-1 and TRBJ1-3; the D is unclear. Trimming took 7 bases from V and 0 from J, leaving 4 bases between them. The CDR3 is 12 residues long. Germline-derived CDR1 and CDR2 are LGHDT and YNNKEL (reference sequence). DNA of the CDR3: TGTGCCAGCAAAAGCTCTGGAAACACCATATATTTT. Residues: CASKSSGNTIYF.

The chain couples TRBV24-1 to TRBJ1-2, with TRBD1 matching over 10 bases. This CDR3 has 16 residues. Germline V gene sequence: CDR1 KGHDR, CDR2 SFDVKD. The trim removed 2 bases at V and 2 bases at J, leaving 4 bases unmatched. This chain's CDR3 is CATSDWPGQGNYGYTF. The CDR3 bases are TGTGCCACCAGTGATTGGCCGGGACAGGGGAACTATGGCTACACCTTC.

The table lists this clonotype with a count of one. The chain couples TRBV5-4 to TRBJ1-2; D not certain. There are 14 residues in the CDR3. CDR1 SGHNT and CDR2 YYREEE come from the germline V gene (reference sequence). V dropped 4 bases and J dropped 8 bases, with 18 bases sitting between them. CDR3 loop: CASSVSGVKNGYTF. The CDR3 region has the DNA TGTGCCAGCAGCGTCAGTGGGGTTAAGAACGGCTACACCTTC. Full variable domain (outside the CDR3, taken from reference TRBV5-4 and TRBJ1-2): ETGVTQSPTHLIKTRGQQVTLRCSSQSGHNTVSWYQQALGQGPQFIFQYYREEENGRGNFPPRFSGLQFPNYSSELNVNALELDDSALYLCASSVSGVKNGYTFGSGTRLTVV.

V is TRBV29-1 and J is TRBJ2-5; the match to TRBD1 covers 7 bases. There are 12 residues in the CDR3. Germline V CDR1 and CDR2: SQVTM, ANQGSEA. Unmatched junction bases numbered 3, after V lost 3 bases and J lost 5 bases. CDR3 nucleotides: TGCAGCGTTGACAGGGGACAGGAGACCCAGTACTTC. Translating gives CSVDRGQETQYF.

The chain is built from TRBV6-5 and TRBJ2-5, with D possibly TRBD1 on 7 matching bases. The germline V gene has CDR1 MNHEY and CDR2 SVGAGI. Trimming took off 5 bases at V and 4 bases at J, with 14 bases between the two ends. This CDR3 is built from 14 residues. CDR3 in amino acids: CASSPGGSRETQYF. The CDR3 nucleotides are TGTGCCAGCAGTCCAGGGGGGTCACGAGAGACCCAGTACTTC.

The chain has TRBV2 and TRBJ1-1; D call uncertain. The CDR3 spans 11 residues. Germline assignment: CDR1 SNHLY and CDR2 FYNNEI. Between the trimmed V and J ends, which lost 2 bases and 7 bases, there was a span of 5 bases. In nucleotides, the CDR3 is TGTGCCAGCAGTGAACGCAGTGAAGCTTTCTTT. It is translated as CASSERSEAFF. The variable domain in full, completed from reference TRBV2 and TRBJ1-1, reads EPEVTQTPSHQVTQMGQEVILRCVPISNHLYFYWYRQILGQKVEFLVSFYNNEISEKSEIFDDQFSVERPDGSNFTLKIRSTKLEDSAMYFCASSERSEAFFGQGTRLTVV.

The rearrangement links TRBV5-1 to TRBJ1-4; D is uncertain. Germline-derived CDR1 and CDR2 are SGHRS and YFSETQ. Trimming stripped 1 base from V and 7 bases from J, with 8 bases between. The CDR3 runs 13 residues. CDR3 loop: CASSLRPSEKLFF. In DNA, the CDR3 is TGCGCCAGCAGCTTGCGACCCAGTGAAAAACTGTTTTTT.

This chain connects TRBV30 to TRBJ2-7; 7 bases are a match to TRBD2. Trimming cost V 2 bases and J 6 bases; bases outside gene matches: 13. From germline, CDR1 is GTSNPN and CDR2 SVGIG (reference sequence). The CDR3 consists of 15 residues. CDR3 sequence (DNA): TGTGCCTGGAGTAGCAAGGCGGGAGTAATTGGCGAGCAGTACTTC. Protein sequence: CAWSSKAGVIGEQYF.

The chain recombines TRBV6-4 with TRBJ1-2; 10 bases match TRBD1. Germline V gene sequence: CDR1 MRHNA, CDR2 SNTAGT. The V gene end was trimmed by 6 bases and the J gene end by 8 bases; junction bases not matched to a gene: 3. This CDR3 is built from 12 residues. The CDR3 nucleotides are TGTGCCAGCAGGGGACAGGGGAAGGGCTACACCTTC. Its protein product is CASRGQGKGYTF.

The chain uses TRBV20-1 and TRBJ2-1, with 13 nucleotides matching TRBD2. This CDR3 region has 14 residues. Germline V lookup: CDR1 DFQATT, CDR2 SNEGSKA (reference sequence). J lost 10 bases, V lost 5 bases, and 8 bases had no gene match. This CDR3 is CSARPGLAGWEQFF. In nucleotides, the CDR3 is TGCAGTGCTCGGCCGGGACTAGCGGGATGGGAGCAGTTCTTC.

The chain couples TRBV5-1 to TRBJ1-2; no reliable D call. The germline V and J ends were trimmed by 0 bases and 2 bases, with 11 bases remaining between them. The CDR3 loop spans 15 amino acids. Germline lookup yields CDR1 SGHRS and CDR2 YFSETQ. DNA for the CDR3: TGCGCCAGCAGCTTGGCCTCATTGACCAACTATGGCTACACCTTC. Its protein product is CASSLASLTNYGYTF. The whole variable domain, filled in from reference TRBV5-1 and TRBJ1-2, reads KAGVTQTPRYLIKTRGQQVTLSCSPISGHRSVSWYQQTPGQGLQFLFEYFSETQRNKGNFPGRFSGRQFSNSRSEMNVSTLELGDSALYLCASSLASLTNYGYTFGSGTRLTVV.

This chain links TRBV6-1 with TRBJ1-3; D is undetermined. Germline lookup yields CDR1 MNHNS and CDR2 SASEGT. The CDR3 is made up of 14 amino acids. Between the trimmed V and J ends, which lost 5 bases and 5 bases, there was a span of 13 bases. This CDR3 is CASSKGARRNTIYF. CDR3 DNA: TGTGCCAGCAGTAAAGGTGCCCGTCGAAACACCATATATTTT.

This chain links TRBV20-1 with TRBJ2-7; TRBD2 agrees at 9 bases. In germline, CDR1 is DFQATT, CDR2 SNEGSKA (reference sequence). The ends lost 6 bases at V and 3 bases at J; junction bases unmatched: 6. CDR3 length: 13 amino acids. CDR3 sequence reads: CSATLAGHYEQYF. For the CDR3, the DNA is TGCAGTGCCACACTAGCGGGTCACTACGAGCAGTACTTC.

The chain has TRBV5-6 and TRBJ1-5; no clear D gene. Germline CDR1 and CDR2: SGHDT and YYEEEE. This CDR3 has 15 amino acids. Trimming shortened V by 5 bases and J by 3 bases, and 15 bases separated the two germline ends. The DNA for the CDR3 is TGTGCCAGCAGAATCTACCTGGTCCCCAATCAGCCCCAGCATTTT. This sequence encodes CASRIYLVPNQPQHF.

This chain joins TRBV7-2 and TRBJ2-7, with 10 nucleotides matching TRBD2. Germline CDR1 is SGHTA and CDR2 is FQGNSA. This CDR3 has 13 residues. Losses at the gene ends were 4 bases for V and 6 bases for J; bases not matched to a gene: 3. CDR3 protein: CASSYRLAGEQYF. The CDR3 DNA follows: TGTGCCAGCAGCTACCGACTAGCGGGCGAGCAGTACTTC.

The genes are TRBV29-1 and TRBJ1-3; 9 bases are a match to TRBD1. Germline lookup yields CDR1 SQVTM and CDR2 ANQGSEA. The CDR3 is made up of 15 amino acids. V lost 1 base and J lost 8; bases outside the gene matches: 9. CDR3 in amino acids: CSVEGTGDLWDTIYF. The CDR3 DNA is TGCAGCGTTGAAGGGACAGGGGACCTGTGGGACACCATATATTTT.

J is TRBJ2-1 and V is TRBV6-1, with a tentative D call TRBD2 (7 bases). V was trimmed by 8 bases and J by 8 bases, leaving 22 bases between them. The CDR3 has 15 residues. The germline V gene encodes CDR1 MNHNS and CDR2 SASEGT. The chain's CDR3 is CASLKGGRGGYEQFF. CDR3 nucleotide sequence: TGTGCCAGCCTAAAGGGGGGGAGGGGTGGCTATGAGCAGTTCTTC.

The V gene is TRBV4-2, the J gene TRBJ2-7, with D possibly matching TRBD2 (7 bases). Deletions cut 1 base from V and 0 bases from J, with 10 bases between. CDR3 size: 15 residues. Germline V gene lookup returns CDR1 LGHNA and CDR2 YNFKEQ. The CDR3 DNA reads TGTGCCAGCAGCCAAGGGCGGGGGCCCTCCTACGAGCAGTACTTC. It encodes CASSQGRGPSYEQYF.

The gene calls are TRBV5-4 and TRBJ2-1; D tentatively reads TRBD1 or TRBD2 (5 bases each). From germline, CDR1 is SGHNT and CDR2 YYREEE (reference sequence). The ends were cut back, 0 bases at V and 7 bases at J, with 11 bases in the middle. The CDR3 covers 14 residues. The CDR3: CASSLGGTSNEQFF. CDR3 DNA sequence: TGTGCCAGCAGCTTGGGGGGGACCAGTAATGAGCAGTTCTTC.

The chain is built from TRBV29-1 and TRBJ2-1; D is unresolved. Trimming removed 4 bases from V and 4 bases from J, with 14 bases in between. This CDR3 contains 14 residues. Per germline, CDR1 SQVTM and CDR2 ANQGSEA. CDR3: CSVGLLTVYNEQFF. DNA of the CDR3: TGCAGCGTTGGTTTGCTAACGGTTTACAATGAGCAGTTCTTC.

The J gene is TRBJ2-7, the V gene TRBV5-5; D may be TRBD2 (5 bases). Trimming removed 4 bases from V and 7 bases from J, with 12 bases in between. Germline CDR1 reads SGHKS; CDR2 reads YYEKEE (reference sequence). This CDR3 is built from 12 residues. The CDR3 nucleotides are TGTGCCAGCAGCACACCACTAGGAGAGCAGTACTTC. It yields the protein CASSTPLGEQYF.